Reported below is one TCR beta chain. The data are from a study of control samples from healthy donors and cancer patients. Germline CDR1 and CDR2: LNHDA and SQIVND (reference sequence). V lost 0 bases to trimming and J lost 8 bases, with 13 bases between them. There are 14 residues in the CDR3. Profiling relied on immunoSEQ multiplex PCR, and the TCRdb table lists in-frame clones only, not all of them. The sample has under 450,000 clones, 90% seen once. The sequencing input was PBMCs. The rearrangement links TRBV19 to TRBJ1-2, with D perhaps TRBD1 (5 bases). This clonotype originated in a man aged 40-55 years with head and neck cancer. CDR3 coding DNA: TGTGCCAGTAGTATAGAGATTGGGACCCCCGGCTACACCTTC. It encodes CASSIEIGTPGYTF.